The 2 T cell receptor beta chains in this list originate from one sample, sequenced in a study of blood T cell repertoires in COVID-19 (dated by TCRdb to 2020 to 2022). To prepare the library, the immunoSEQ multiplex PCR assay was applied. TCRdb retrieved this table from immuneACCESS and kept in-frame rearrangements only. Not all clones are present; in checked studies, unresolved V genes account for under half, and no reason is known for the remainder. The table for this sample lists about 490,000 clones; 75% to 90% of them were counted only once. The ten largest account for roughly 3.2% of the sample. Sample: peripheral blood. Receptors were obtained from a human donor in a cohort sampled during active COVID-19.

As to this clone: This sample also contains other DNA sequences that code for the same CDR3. CDR3: CASSPPGRADTQYF. The CDR3 DNA reads as TGTGCCAGCTCACCACCGGGCCGCGCGGATACGCAGTATTTT. This rearrangement joins TRBV18 to TRBJ2-3; D not resolved. V was pared by 0 bases and J by 6 bases, with 10 bases between. Per germline, CDR1 KGHSH and CDR2 LQKENI. The CDR3 has 14 residues.

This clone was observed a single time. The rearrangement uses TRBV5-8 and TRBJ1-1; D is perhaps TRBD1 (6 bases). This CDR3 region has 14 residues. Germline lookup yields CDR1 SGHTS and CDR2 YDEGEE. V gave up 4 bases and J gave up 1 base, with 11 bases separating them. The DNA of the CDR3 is TGTGCCAGCAGCAGGAGAGGGGGGAACACTGAAGCTTTCTTT. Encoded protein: CASSRRGGNTEAFF.